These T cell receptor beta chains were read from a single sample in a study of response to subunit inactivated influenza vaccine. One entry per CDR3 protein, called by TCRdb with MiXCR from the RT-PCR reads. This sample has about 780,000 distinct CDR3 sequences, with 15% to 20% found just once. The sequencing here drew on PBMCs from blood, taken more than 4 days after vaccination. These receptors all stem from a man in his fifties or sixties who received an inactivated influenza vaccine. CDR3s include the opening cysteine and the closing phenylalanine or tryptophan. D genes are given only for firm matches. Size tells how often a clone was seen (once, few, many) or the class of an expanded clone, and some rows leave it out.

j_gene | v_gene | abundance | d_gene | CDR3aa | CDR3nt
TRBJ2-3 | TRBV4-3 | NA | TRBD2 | CASSRSTSGRWTDTQYF | TGCGCCAGCAGCCGGTCGACTAGCGGGAGATGGACAGATACGCAGTATTTT
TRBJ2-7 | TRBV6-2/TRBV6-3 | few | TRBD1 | CASNRQGFDEQYF | TGTGCCAGCAATCGACAGGGATTTGACGAGCAGTACTTC
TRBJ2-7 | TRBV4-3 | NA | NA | CASSQDWTVGGEQYF | TGCGCCAGCAGCCAAGATTGGACAGTGGGCGGCGAGCAGTACTTC
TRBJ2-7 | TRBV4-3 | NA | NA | CASSVSTGSYVEQYF | TGCGCCAGCAGCGTGTCCACAGGTTCGTACGTCGAGCAGTACTTC
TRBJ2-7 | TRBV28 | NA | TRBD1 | CASISTGDISYEQYF | TGTGCCAGCATATCGACAGGGGATATCTCCTACGAGCAGTACTTC
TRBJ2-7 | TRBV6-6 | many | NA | CASSYSLAEQYF | TGTGCCAGCAGTTACTCCTTGGCAGAGCAGTACTTC
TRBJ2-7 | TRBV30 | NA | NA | CAWSVPGPAYEQYF | TGTGCCTGGAGTGTACCAGGTCCCGCCTACGAGCAGTACTTC
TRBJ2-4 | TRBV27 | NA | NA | CASSLIREAKNIQYF | TGTGCCAGCAGTCTGATCCGGGAAGCCAAAAACATTCAGTACTTC
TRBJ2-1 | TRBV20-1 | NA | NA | CSAKMDQGVYNEQFF | TGCAGTGCTAAGATGGACCAGGGCGTCTACAATGAGCAGTTCTTC
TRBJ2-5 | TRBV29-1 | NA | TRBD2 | CSAGRTSGPQETQYF | TGCAGCGCCGGGAGGACTAGCGGTCCCCAAGAGACCCAGTACTTC
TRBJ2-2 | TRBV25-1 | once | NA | CASSAPGASHTGELFF | TGTGCCAGCAGTGCCCCTGGGGCGTCGCACACCGGGGAGCTGTTTTTT
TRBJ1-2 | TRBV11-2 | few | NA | CASSLVPGEDYGYTF | TGTGCCAGCAGCTTAGTTCCCGGGGAAGACTATGGCTACACCTTC
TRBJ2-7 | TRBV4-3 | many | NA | CASSQGIEQYF | TGCGCCAGCAGCCAAGGAATCGAGCAGTACTTC
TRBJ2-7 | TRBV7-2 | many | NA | CASSRLGTSYEQYF | TGTGCCAGCAGCCGACTGGGGACGTCCTACGAGCAGTACTTC
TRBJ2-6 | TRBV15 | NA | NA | CATSRARLFPGANVLTF | TGTGCCACCAGCAGAGCGAGGCTCTTTCCTGGGGCCAACGTCCTGACTTTC
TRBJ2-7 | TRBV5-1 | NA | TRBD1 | CASSAPTGTGTYEQYF | TGCGCCAGCAGCGCCCCGACCGGGACAGGGACTTACGAGCAGTACTTC
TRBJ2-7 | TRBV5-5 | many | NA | CASSNSGTATYEQYF | TGTGCCAGCAGTAACTCCGGGACGGCAACCTACGAGCAGTACTTC
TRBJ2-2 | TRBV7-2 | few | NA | CASSPRTRTLNTGELFF | TGTGCCAGCAGCCCACGGACCCGGACACTTAACACCGGGGAGCTGTTTTTT
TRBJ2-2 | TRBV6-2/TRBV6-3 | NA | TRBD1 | CASKRGQGNTGELFF | TGTGCCAGCAAAAGGGGACAGGGTAACACCGGGGAGCTGTTTTTT
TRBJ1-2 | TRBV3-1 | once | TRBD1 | CASSQDRPGGANGYTF | TGTGCCAGCAGCCAAGATCGGCCAGGGGGCGCGAATGGCTACACCTTC
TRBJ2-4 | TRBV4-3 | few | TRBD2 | CASSQETSGLGNIQYF | TGCGCCAGCAGCCAAGAGACTAGCGGGCTTGGGAACATTCAGTACTTC
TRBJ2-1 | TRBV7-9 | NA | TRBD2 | CASSLAIFSGNFDEQFF | TGTGCCAGCAGCTTAGCGATTTTTAGCGGGAATTTCGATGAGCAGTTCTTC
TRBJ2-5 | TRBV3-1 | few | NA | CASRSGVRETQYF | TGTGCCAGCAGATCGGGAGTGAGAGAGACCCAGTACTTC
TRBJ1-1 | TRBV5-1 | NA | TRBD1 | CASSLDRGLTEAFF | TGTGCCAGCAGTTTGGACAGGGGACTCACTGAAGCTTTCTTT
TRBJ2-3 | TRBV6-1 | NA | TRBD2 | CASRGTSGRARIDTQYF | TGTGCCAGCAGGGGGACTAGCGGGAGGGCTAGGATAGATACGCAGTATTTT
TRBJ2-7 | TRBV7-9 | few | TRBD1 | CASSSGTAEQYF | TGTGCCAGCAGCTCAGGGACAGCCGAGCAGTACTTC
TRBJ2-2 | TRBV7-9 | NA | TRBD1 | CASSPRTGHQSTGELFF | TGTGCCAGCAGCCCCAGGACAGGACACCAATCCACCGGGGAGCTGTTTTTT
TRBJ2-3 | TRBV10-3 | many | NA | CAIMGEFSTDTQYF | TGTGCCATCATGGGGGAATTTTCCACAGATACGCAGTATTTT
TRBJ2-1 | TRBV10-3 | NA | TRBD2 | CAIGLAGGSGEQFF | TGTGCCATAGGACTAGCGGGGGGGAGCGGTGAGCAGTTCTTC
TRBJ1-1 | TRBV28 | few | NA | CASSLSTGGGTEAFF | TGTGCCAGCAGTTTATCGACAGGAGGGGGAACTGAAGCTTTCTTT
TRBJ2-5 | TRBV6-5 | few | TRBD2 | CASSSPGLVETQYF | TGTGCCAGCAGTTCACCGGGACTAGTTGAGACCCAGTACTTC
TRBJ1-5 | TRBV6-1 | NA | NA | CASNRAYSNQPQHF | TGTGCCAGCAACAGGGCATATAGCAATCAGCCCCAGCATTTT
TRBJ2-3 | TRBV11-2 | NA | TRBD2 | CASSLVFGGGQETQYF | TGTGCCAGCAGCTTAGTATTCGGCGGGGGGCAGGAGACGCAGTATTTT